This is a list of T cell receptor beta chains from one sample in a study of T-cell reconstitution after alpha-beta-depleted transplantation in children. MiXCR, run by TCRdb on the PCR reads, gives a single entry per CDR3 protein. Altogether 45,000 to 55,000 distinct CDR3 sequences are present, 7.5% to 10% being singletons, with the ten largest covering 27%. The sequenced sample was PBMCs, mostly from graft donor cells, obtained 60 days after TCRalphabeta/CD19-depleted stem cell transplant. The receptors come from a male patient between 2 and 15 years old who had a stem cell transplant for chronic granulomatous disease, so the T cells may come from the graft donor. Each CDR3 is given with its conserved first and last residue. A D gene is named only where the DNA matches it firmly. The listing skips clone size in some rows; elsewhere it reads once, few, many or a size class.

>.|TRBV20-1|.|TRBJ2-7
CCARPPQEISPYEQYF
TGCTGTGCCCGCCCCCCCCAGGAGATCAGCCCCTACGAGCAGTACTTC
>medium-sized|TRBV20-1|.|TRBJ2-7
CSARSPTRVGYEQYF
TGCAGTGCTAGATCCCCCACTAGAGTAGGCTACGAGCAGTACTTC
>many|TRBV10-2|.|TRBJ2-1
CASSAMPATRDEQFF
TGCGCCAGCAGCGCAATGCCGGCGACTAGAGATGAGCAGTTCTTC
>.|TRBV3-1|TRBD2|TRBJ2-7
CASSHQREGLNEQYF
TGTGCCAGCAGCCATCAGCGGGAGGGCCTTAACGAGCAGTACTTC
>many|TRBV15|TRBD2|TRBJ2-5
CATCKREGGQETQYF
TGTGCCACCTGCAAGCGGGAGGGCGGACAAGAGACCCAGTACTTC
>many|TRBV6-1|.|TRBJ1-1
CASGWGKTEAFF
TGTGCCAGTGGGTGGGGAAAGACTGAAGCTTTCTTT
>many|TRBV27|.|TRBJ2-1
CASSLSKFF
TGTGCCAGCAGTTTATCGAAGTTCTTC
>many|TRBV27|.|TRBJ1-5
CASSSSQNQPQHF
TGTGCCAGCAGTTCTTCCCAAAATCAGCCCCAGCATTTT
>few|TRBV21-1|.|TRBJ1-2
CASSNFRDRGNGYTF
TGTGCCAGCAGCAACTTCCGGGACAGGGGAAATGGCTACACCTTC
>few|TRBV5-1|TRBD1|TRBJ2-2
CASTVGTGGTGELFF
TGCGCCAGCACCGTCGGGACAGGGGGGACCGGGGAGCTGTTTTTT
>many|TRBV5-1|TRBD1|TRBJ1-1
CASSLGTATLNTEAFF
TGCGCCAGCAGCCTAGGGACAGCAACGTTGAACACTGAAGCTTTCTTT
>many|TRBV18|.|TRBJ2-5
CASSPLGVFGETQYF
TGTGCCAGCTCACCTTTAGGGGTATTTGGAGAGACCCAGTACTTC
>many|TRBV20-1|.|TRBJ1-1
CSATPGGLNTEAFF
TGCAGTGCTACCCCCGGGGGCTTAAACACTGAAGCTTTCTTT
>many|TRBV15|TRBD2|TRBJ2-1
CATSRDPPSGRSEPYNEQFF
TGTGCCACCAGCAGAGATCCCCCTAGCGGGAGATCCGAACCATACAATGAGCAGTTCTTC
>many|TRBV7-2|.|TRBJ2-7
CASSFISYEQYF
TGTGCCAGCAGCTTCATCTCCTACGAGCAGTACTTC
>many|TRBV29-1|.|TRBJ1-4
CSVVKSRELFF
TGCAGCGTTGTGAAGTCGCGGGAACTGTTTTTT
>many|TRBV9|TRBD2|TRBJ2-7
CASSKGLAHEQYF
TGTGCCAGCAGCAAAGGACTAGCCCACGAGCAGTACTTC
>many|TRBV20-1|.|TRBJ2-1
CSARVVPAGGYNEQFF
TGCAGTGCTAGAGTCGTTCCGGCAGGGGGGTACAATGAGCAGTTCTTC
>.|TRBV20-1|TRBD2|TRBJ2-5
CSARDRRASGGVQETQYF
TGCAGTGCTAGAGATCGCCGGGCTAGCGGGGGAGTCCAAGAGACCCAGTACTTC
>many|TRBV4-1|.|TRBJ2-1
CASSPLPKNEQFF
TGCGCCAGCAGCCCCCTGCCGAAGAATGAGCAGTTCTTC
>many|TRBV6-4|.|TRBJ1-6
CASSCPRGPTSPLHF
TGTGCCAGCAGTTGCCCTCGGGGACCTACTTCACCCCTCCACTTT
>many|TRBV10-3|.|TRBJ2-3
CAISEGGDTQYF
TGTGCCATCAGTGAGGGTGGGGATACGCAGTATTTT
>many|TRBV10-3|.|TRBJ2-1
CAIRADPYNEQFF
TGTGCCATCAGAGCTGACCCCTACAATGAGCAGTTCTTC
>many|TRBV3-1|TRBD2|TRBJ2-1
CASSWTSSSYNEQFF
TGTGCCAGCAGCTGGACTAGTAGTTCCTACAATGAGCAGTTCTTC
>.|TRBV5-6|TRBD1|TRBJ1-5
CAMGGGQGAFQPQHF
TGTGCCATGGGCGGCGGGCAGGGGGCTTTCCAGCCCCAGCATTTT
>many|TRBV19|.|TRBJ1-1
CASSIYRGTEAFF
TGTGCCAGTAGTATCTATCGTGGCACTGAAGCTTTCTTT
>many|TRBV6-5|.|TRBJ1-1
CASSYSKYTEAFF
TGTGCCAGCAGTTACTCAAAGTACACTGAAGCTTTCTTT
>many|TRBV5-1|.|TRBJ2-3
CASTAEDTQYF
TGCGCCAGCACCGCGGAAGATACGCAGTATTTT
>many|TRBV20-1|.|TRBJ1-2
CSASTQGRSVIGYGYTF
TGCAGTGCTAGTACTCAGGGGAGGTCTGTAATTGGCTATGGCTACACCTTC
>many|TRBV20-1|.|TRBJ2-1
CSASSGGALGSYNEQFF
TGCAGTGCTAGTAGTGGGGGCGCCCTTGGGTCCTACAATGAGCAGTTCTTC
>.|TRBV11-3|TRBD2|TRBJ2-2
CASRHTSGSATGELFF
TGTGCCAGCAGACACACTAGCGGGAGTGCCACCGGGGAGCTGTTTTTT
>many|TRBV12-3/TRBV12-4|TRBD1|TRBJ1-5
CASSPNRGLENQPQHF
TGTGCCAGCAGTCCTAACAGGGGGCTAGAGAATCAGCCCCAGCATTTT
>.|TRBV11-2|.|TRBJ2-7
CASSSREGGYEQYF
TGTGCCAGCAGCTCCCGTGAAGGTGGCTACGAGCAGTACTTC
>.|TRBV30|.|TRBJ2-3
CAWSVRFRLFTDTQYF
TGTGCCTGGAGTGTACGGTTCAGGCTTTTCACAGATACGCAGTATTTT
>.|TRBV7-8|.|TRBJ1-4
CASSFHTPTNEKLFF
TGTGCCAGCAGCTTTCACACACCAACTAATGAAAAACTGTTTTTT
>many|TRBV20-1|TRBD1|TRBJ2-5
CSQMTGHQETQYF
TGCAGTCAGATGACAGGGCACCAAGAGACCCAGTACTTC
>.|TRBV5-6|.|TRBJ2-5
CASSLGTTRRETQYF
TGTGCCAGCAGCTTGGGGACTACGCGCCGGGAGACCCAGTACTTC
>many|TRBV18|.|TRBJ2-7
CASSHPTADEQYF
TGTGCCAGCTCCCATCCTACCGCGGACGAGCAGTACTTC
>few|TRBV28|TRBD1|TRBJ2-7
CASSLGGAGQGTYEQYF
TGTGCCAGCAGTTTAGGAGGGGCGGGACAGGGGACCTACGAGCAGTACTTC
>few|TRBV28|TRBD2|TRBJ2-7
CASSLGGWQGKLEYEQYF
TGTGCCAGCAGTTTGGGGGGGTGGCAGGGAAAACTAGAATACGAGCAGTACTTC
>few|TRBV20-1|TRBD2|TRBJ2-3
CSAPLAGDITDTQYF
TGCAGTGCTCCCCTAGCGGGAGATATCACAGATACGCAGTATTTT
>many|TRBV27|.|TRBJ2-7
CASSFGAPPYEQYF
TGTGCCAGCAGTTTTGGCGCCCCTCCCTACGAGCAGTACTTC
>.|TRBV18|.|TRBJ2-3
CASSPSARGNTDTQYF
TGTGCCAGCTCGCCCTCGGCTAGAGGTAACACAGATACGCAGTATTTT
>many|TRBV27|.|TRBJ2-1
CASSLFPGANNEQFF
TGTGCCAGCAGTTTATTCCCCGGGGCAAACAATGAGCAGTTCTTC
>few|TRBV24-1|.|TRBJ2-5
CATSEGGAKETQYF
TGTGCCACCAGTGAAGGGGGTGCGAAAGAGACCCAGTACTTC
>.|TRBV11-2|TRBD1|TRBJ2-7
CASNPGTVTTYEQYF
TGTGCCAGCAATCCGGGGACAGTTACCACCTACGAGCAGTACTTC
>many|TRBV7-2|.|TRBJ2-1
CASSLVGGQGNEQFF
TGTGCCAGCAGCTTAGTCGGGGGTCAGGGCAATGAGCAGTTCTTC
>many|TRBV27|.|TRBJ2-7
CASSSWTAGEQYF
TGTGCCAGCAGTTCATGGACTGCTGGGGAGCAGTACTTC
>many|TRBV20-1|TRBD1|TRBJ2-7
CSMLSGQNSYEQYF
TGCAGTATGCTGTCGGGACAGAACTCCTACGAGCAGTACTTC